Each of the 24 T cell receptor beta chains below was sequenced from the same sample in a study of T cell responses to AZD1222 COVID-19 vaccine. Produced via immunoSEQ multiplex PCR; TCRdb's table is partial and in-frame only. The sample holds roughly 260,000 clones, 90% to 95% seen once. The sample was peripheral blood, taken on day 0 of AZD1222 vaccination. These receptors were collected from an adult in good health.

The V gene is TRBV7-2, the J gene TRBJ2-5; the match to TRBD2 covers 9 bases. J lost 1 base, V lost 6 bases, and 3 bases had no gene match. The CDR3 contains 14 residues. CDR1 is SGHTA and CDR2 is FQGNSA in the germline V gene. Here the CDR3 DNA reads TGTGCCAGCAGAGCGGGAGGAAGCCAAGAGACCCAGTACTTC. It codes for CASRAGGSQETQYF.

CDR3 sequence reads: CASSLAGASGGRRATQYF. The CDR3 DNA sequence: TGCGCCAGCAGCTTGGCCGGAGCTAGCGGGGGGAGACGGGCTACGCAGTATTTT. V is TRBV5-1 and J is TRBJ2-3; 11 positions match TRBD2. In germline, CDR1 is SGHRS, CDR2 YFSETQ. The CDR3 spans 18 residues. V lost 0 bases to trimming and J lost 8 bases; unmatched junction nucleotides: 14.

The V call is TRBV7-2, the J call TRBJ1-2; D call uncertain. Germline values: CDR1 SGHTA, CDR2 FQGNSA. The CDR3 loop spans 13 amino acids. Trimming cost V 5 bases and J 10 bases, with 17 bases left between them. This CDR3 reads CASSPNRSGVYTF. The CDR3 DNA is TGTGCCAGCAGCCCAAACCGTTCTGGGGTCTACACCTTC.

The chain employs TRBV9 and TRBJ2-1; perhaps D is TRBD1 or TRBD2 (7 bases each). The CDR3 has 14 amino acids. V was clipped by 2 bases and J by 12 bases, with 18 bases between them. Per the germline V gene, CDR1 is SGDLS and CDR2 is YYNGEE. CDR3 DNA sequence: TGTGCCAGCAGCGTCCTCGACAGGGAGGGAATGCAGTTCTTC. This encodes CASSVLDREGMQFF.

This chain joins TRBV7-9 and TRBJ1-1; TRBD1 agrees at 7 bases. Looked up from germline, CDR1 is SEHNR and CDR2 is FQNEAQ (reference sequence). The CDR3 loop spans 12 amino acids. With V trimmed by 1 base and J by 12 bases, 5 bases remained unmatched. CDR3 in DNA: TGTGCCAGCAGCTTAGACGGGACAGCGCCTTTCTTT. This sequence encodes CASSLDGTAPFF. Supplemented by reference TRBV7-9 and TRBJ1-1, the full variable domain reads DTGVSQNPRHKITKRGQNVTFRCDPISEHNRLYWYRQTLGQGPEFLTYFQNEAQLEKSRLLSDRFSAERPKGSFSTLEIQRTEQGDSAMYLCASSLDGTAPFFGQGTRLTVV.

The count of this clone is one. The CDR3 loop reads CASSWGQGETQYF. DNA of the CDR3: TGTGCCAGCAGTTGGGGACAGGGGGAGACCCAGTACTTC. The chain is built from TRBV6-5 and TRBJ2-5; TRBD1 aligns across 10 bases. CDR3 length: 13 residues. Germline V gives CDR1 MNHEY, CDR2 SVGAGI. The V and J ends lost 4 bases and 5 bases, in that order; junction bases with no gene match: 1.

As concerns this clone: Within the sample, other DNA sequences also encode this same CDR3. V and J are TRBV28 and TRBJ1-3; D gene ambiguous. CDR1 is MDHEN, CDR2 SYDVKM, per germline. The V gene lost 6 bases and the J gene lost 0 bases, with 3 bases spanning the gap. The CDR3 is made up of 12 amino acids. The CDR3 loop reads CASRTSGNTIYF. Here the CDR3 DNA reads TGTGCCAGCAGGACCTCTGGAAACACCATATATTTT.

The chain links TRBV11-2 to TRBJ2-1, with D tentatively TRBD1 (6 bases). The CDR3 is 14 residues long. Germline CDR1 is SGHAT and CDR2 is FQNNGV. Trimming shortened V by 0 bases and J by 10 bases, and 13 bases separated the two germline ends. Here the CDR3 reads CASSLDPGVREQFF. The CDR3 bases are TGTGCCAGCAGCTTAGATCCAGGGGTCCGCGAGCAGTTCTTC.

This rearrangement joins TRBV9 to TRBJ1-5, with 12 bases identical to TRBD1. Germline V lookup: CDR1 SGDLS, CDR2 YYNGEE. Unmatched junction bases numbered 3, after V lost 4 bases and J lost 4 bases. This CDR3 has 15 amino acids. The CDR3 spells CASSSGQGANQPQHF. In DNA form, the CDR3 reads TGTGCCAGCAGCTCGGGACAGGGGGCGAATCAGCCCCAGCATTTT.

This chain connects TRBV5-4 to TRBJ2-1; 8 bases fit TRBD1. V was pared by 2 bases and J by 9 bases, with 4 bases of the junction left unmatched. The CDR3 sequence is 13 residues long. Germline V gene lookup returns CDR1 SGHNT and CDR2 YYREEE (reference sequence). CDR3 DNA sequence: TGTGCCAGCAGCTTTGACAGGGGCATTGAGCAGTTCTTC. It codes for CASSFDRGIEQFF.

V gene TRBV27 combines with J gene TRBJ2-2, with D unclear. This CDR3 has 14 residues. CDR1 is MNHEY and CDR2 is SMNVEV in the germline V gene (reference sequence). V dropped 7 bases and J dropped 1 base, with 10 bases sitting between them. The CDR3 loop reads CASTPQGNTGELFF. The DNA of the CDR3 is TGTGCCAGCACCCCCCAAGGGAACACCGGGGAGCTGTTTTTT.

The V gene is TRBV19, the J gene TRBJ1-5; D ambiguous. The CDR3 contains 12 residues. The germline V and J ends were trimmed by 3 bases and 4 bases, with 4 bases remaining between them. Germline values: CDR1 LNHDA, CDR2 SQIVND (reference sequence). As DNA, the CDR3 is TGTGCCAGTAGTATCAGGAATCAGCCCCAGCATTTT. Protein sequence: CASSIRNQPQHF.

The CDR3 region is CASSLSHEQYF. DNA of the CDR3: TGTGCCAGCAGCTTATCCCACGAGCAGTACTTC. This chain connects TRBV11-2 to TRBJ2-7; D call uncertain. Trimming pared 2 bases from V and 5 bases from J, leaving 4 bases between. Germline values: CDR1 SGHAT, CDR2 FQNNGV. This CDR3 is 11 amino acids long.

V is TRBV3-1 (or the pseudogene TRBV3-2) and J is TRBJ1-1; maybe TRBD1 (6 bases). The germline CDR1 and CDR2 sequences are LGHDT and YNNKEL (reference sequence). The CDR3 has 13 residues. With 5 bases removed from V and 4 bases from J, the gap between germline ends came to 11 bases. CDR3 DNA: TGTGCCAGCAGCACTGGGGGGGCCACTGAAGCTTTCTTT. Translation gives CASSTGGATEAFF.

The chain combines TRBV28 with TRBJ1-1; 11 bases are shared with TRBD1. Trimming at V came to 4 bases and at J to 4 bases, leaving 5 bases not matched to a gene. This CDR3 comprises 15 residues. Germline CDR1 and CDR2: MDHEN and SYDVKM. The CDR3 DNA follows: TGTGCCAGCAGTTCGCCCGGGACAGGGGGCACTGAAGCTTTCTTT. Protein sequence: CASSSPGTGGTEAFF.

The genes are TRBV4-3 and TRBJ2-2; no definite D call. From germline, CDR1 is LGHNA and CDR2 YSLEER. There are 13 residues in the CDR3. Trimming shortened V by 6 bases and J by 1 base, and 6 bases separated the two germline ends. Here the CDR3 reads CASSRLNTGELFF. The DNA of the CDR3 is TGCGCCAGCAGTAGGTTGAACACCGGGGAGCTGTTTTTT.

The genes are TRBV2 and TRBJ2-7; D is unclear. The length of the CDR3 is 12 residues. The V gene lost 4 bases and the J gene lost 3 bases, with 7 bases spanning the gap. The germline gives CDR1 SNHLY, CDR2 FYNNEI. CDR3: CASSGYYYEQYF. Written as DNA, the CDR3 is TGTGCCAGCAGTGGGTATTACTACGAGCAGTACTTC.

V gene TRBV7-2 combines with J gene TRBJ1-6; 9 nucleotides align to TRBD1. Germline V CDR1 and CDR2: SGHTA, FQGNSA. The CDR3 has 15 residues. V shed 5 bases and J 7 bases; nucleotides not matched to a gene: 6. The CDR3 nucleotides read TGTGCCAGCAGCCGCCGGACAGGGGAAAATTCACCCCTCCACTTT. It codes for CASSRRTGENSPLHF.

The chain uses TRBV27 and TRBJ2-1; D unclear. The germline V gene encodes CDR1 MNHEY and CDR2 SMNVEV (reference sequence). V gave up 7 bases and J gave up 5 bases, with 12 bases separating them. This CDR3 has 13 amino acids. The CDR3 nucleotides read TGTGCCAGCAAAAGGACCACAAACAATGAGCAGTTCTTC. Amino acids: CASKRTTNNEQFF.

The chain carries TRBV27 and TRBJ2-2, with TRBD1 matching 11 bases. Losses at the gene ends were 4 bases for V and 6 bases for J; bases not matched to a gene: 1. The germline CDR1 and CDR2 sequences are MNHEY and SMNVEV (reference sequence). The CDR3 runs 14 residues. For the CDR3, the DNA is TGTGCCAGCAGTTGGGGACAGGGGGCCGGGGAGCTGTTTTTT. As protein: CASSWGQGAGELFF.

This clone has only a few counts. The chain uses TRBV5-1 and TRBJ1-5, with 7 bases fitting TRBD1. CDR1 and CDR2 (germline): SGHRS, YFSETQ. V lost 0 bases to trimming and J lost 0 bases; unmatched junction nucleotides: 6. The CDR3 spans 17 residues. CDR3 nucleotide sequence: TGCGCCAGCAGCTTGGCACAGGGGCCGTATAGCAATCAGCCCCAGCATTTT. Its protein is CASSLAQGPYSNQPQHF. The complete variable domain, with remaining parts taken from reference TRBV5-1 and TRBJ1-5, reads KAGVTQTPRYLIKTRGQQVTLSCSPISGHRSVSWYQQTPGQGLQFLFEYFSETQRNKGNFPGRFSGRQFSNSRSEMNVSTLELGDSALYLCASSLAQGPYSNQPQHFGDGTRLSIL.

The CDR3 DNA sequence: TGTGCCAGCATGCTATTGACAAACACTTATAATTCACCCCTCCACTTT. This translates into CASMLLTNTYNSPLHF. This chain joins TRBV28 and TRBJ1-6; D gene uncertain. The CDR3 contains 16 residues. V lost 7 bases, J lost 4 bases, and 17 bases lay in between. CDR1 and CDR2 (germline): MDHEN, SYDVKM.

V usage is TRBV11-2 and J usage is TRBJ2-1; 8 bases agree with TRBD2. There are 15 residues in the CDR3. CDR1 and CDR2 (germline): SGHAT, FQNNGV. With V trimmed by 1 base and J by 6 bases, 5 bases remained unmatched. CDR3 amino acids: CASSLASGLSNEQFF. For the CDR3, the DNA is TGTGCCAGCAGCTTAGCTAGCGGGCTAAGCAATGAGCAGTTCTTC.

This clone was counted only a few times. This sequence joins TRBV5-1 and TRBJ1-3, with a tentative D call TRBD1 (5 bases). V lost 0 bases to trimming and J lost 2 bases, with 18 bases between them. This CDR3 comprises 18 residues. Germline V gene data show CDR1 as SGHRS and CDR2 as YFSETQ. The CDR3, as DNA: TGCGCCAGCAGCTTGGCCGGGGCCGGGGCCATTCCTGGAAACACCATATATTTT. It translates to CASSLAGAGAIPGNTIYF.